This T cell receptor beta chain derives from a study of T-cell memory formation after mild COVID-19. Study observations and caveats: Among contracting clones, CD4+ were mainly CM/EM and CD8+ enriched in EMRA.

This clonotype was recorded at least ten times. Its specificity is unknown. CDR3 length: 14 residues. CDR1 is DFQATT, CDR2 SNEGSKA, per germline (reference sequence). V lost 5 bases to trimming and J lost 5 bases; unmatched junction nucleotides: 8. TCRdb itself ran the 5' RACE reads through MiXCR, one entry per CDR3 protein. This repertoire shows some 270,000 distinct CDR3 sequences, 15% found once; its top ten account for approximately 2.1%. The chain recombines TRBV20-1 with TRBJ2-5, with 10 positions matching TRBD1. The origin of this receptor is an adult woman who had mild COVID-19 (a few samples of this study predate the infection). Cell type and time point are not known. The sequencing input was PBMCs or a T cell subset sorted from them (not recorded which). The CDR3 loop is CSAPTGTGDETQYF. The CDR3 bases are TGCAGTGCTCCGACCGGGACAGGGGATGAGACCCAGTACTTC.